What follows is one TCR beta chain and its context. Its target is not known. This CDR3 contains 15 residues. Germline V gene data show CDR1 as MNHEY and CDR2 as SMNVEV (reference sequence). V was shortened by 1 base and J by 4 bases, with 13 bases between the two germline ends. The sample originates from a study of T cell responses to AZD1222 COVID-19 vaccine. Study findings and constraints: Spike-wide vaccine-associated CD4 TCRs dominated at 160-218 and 743-854.

Some clones are missing from TCRdb's copy, which holds only in-frame ones; the method was immunoSEQ multiplex PCR. Among more than 150,000 clones, 94% were seen once, and the ten largest hold about 0.6%. The clonotype originates from an adult in good health. The chain employs TRBV27 and TRBJ1-2, with D uncertain. Sequencing used peripheral blood, obtained on day 0 of AZD1222 vaccination. CDR3 bases: TGTGCCAGCAGTTTATATTACGGCCCCAGCTATGGCTACACCTTC. This translates into CASSLYYGPSYGYTF.